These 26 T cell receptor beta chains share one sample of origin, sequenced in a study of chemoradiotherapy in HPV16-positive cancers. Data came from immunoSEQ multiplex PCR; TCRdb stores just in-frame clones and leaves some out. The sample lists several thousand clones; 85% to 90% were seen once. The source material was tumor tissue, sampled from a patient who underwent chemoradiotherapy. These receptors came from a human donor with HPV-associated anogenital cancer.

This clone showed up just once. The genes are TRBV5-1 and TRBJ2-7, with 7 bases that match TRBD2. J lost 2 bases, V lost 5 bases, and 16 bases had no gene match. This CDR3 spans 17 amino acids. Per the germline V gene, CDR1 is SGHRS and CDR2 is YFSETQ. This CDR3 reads CASSGGKGREWAYEQYF. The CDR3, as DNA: TGCGCCAGCAGTGGGGGGAAGGGGCGGGAGTGGGCCTACGAGCAGTACTTC. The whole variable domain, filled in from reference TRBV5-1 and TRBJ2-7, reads KAGVTQTPRYLIKTRGQQVTLSCSPISGHRSVSWYQQTPGQGLQFLFEYFSETQRNKGNFPGRFSGRQFSNSRSEMNVSTLELGDSALYLCASSGGKGREWAYEQYFGPGTRLTVT.

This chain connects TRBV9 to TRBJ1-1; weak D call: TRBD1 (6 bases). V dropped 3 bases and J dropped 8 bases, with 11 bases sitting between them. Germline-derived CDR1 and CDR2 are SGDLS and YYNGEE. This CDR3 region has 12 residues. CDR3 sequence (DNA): TGTGCCAGCAGCGCGGGGGGGCCCGAAGCTTTCTTT. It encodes CASSAGGPEAFF.

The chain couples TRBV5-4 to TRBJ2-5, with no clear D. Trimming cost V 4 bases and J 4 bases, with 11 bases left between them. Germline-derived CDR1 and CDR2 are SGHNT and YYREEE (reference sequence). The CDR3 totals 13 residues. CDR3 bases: TGTGCCAGCAGCCCCGCAGGATCAGAGACCCAGTACTTC. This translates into CASSPAGSETQYF. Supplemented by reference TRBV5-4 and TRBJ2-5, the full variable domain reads ETGVTQSPTHLIKTRGQQVTLRCSSQSGHNTVSWYQQALGQGPQFIFQYYREEENGRGNFPPRFSGLQFPNYSSELNVNALELDDSALYLCASSPAGSETQYFGPGTRLLVL.

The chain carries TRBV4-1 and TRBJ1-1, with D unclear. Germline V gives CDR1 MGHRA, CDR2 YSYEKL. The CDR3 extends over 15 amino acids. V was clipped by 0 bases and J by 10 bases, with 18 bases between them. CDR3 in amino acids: CASSQEWLGMYGAFF. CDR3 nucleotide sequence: TGCGCCAGCAGCCAAGAATGGTTGGGAATGTACGGAGCTTTCTTT.

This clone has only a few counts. CDR3 amino acids: CAISEEVLLLYF. In DNA, the CDR3 is TGTGCCATCAGTGAGGAGGTCCTTCTCTTGTACTTC. J is TRBJ2-7 and V is TRBV10-3; D remains unclear. Trimming took off 2 bases at V and 12 bases at J, with 14 bases between the two ends. This CDR3 is built from 12 residues. Germline CDR1 ENHRY, CDR2 SYGVKD.

CDR3 DNA sequence: TGTGCCAGCAGTGAAGGGGGGGCCCCCTACAATGAGCAGTTCTTC. It codes for CASSEGGAPYNEQFF. This chain links TRBV2 with TRBJ2-1; D tentatively reads TRBD1 or TRBD2 (6 bases each). The V end was cut by 1 base, the J end by 2 bases, with 9 bases between. In germline, CDR1 is SNHLY, CDR2 FYNNEI. The length of the CDR3 is 15 residues.

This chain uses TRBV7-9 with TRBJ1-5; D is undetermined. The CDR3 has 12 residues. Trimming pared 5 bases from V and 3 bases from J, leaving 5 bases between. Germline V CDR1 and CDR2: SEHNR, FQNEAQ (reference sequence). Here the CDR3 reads CASSADNQPQHF. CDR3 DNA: TGTGCCAGCAGCGCCGACAATCAGCCCCAGCATTTT.

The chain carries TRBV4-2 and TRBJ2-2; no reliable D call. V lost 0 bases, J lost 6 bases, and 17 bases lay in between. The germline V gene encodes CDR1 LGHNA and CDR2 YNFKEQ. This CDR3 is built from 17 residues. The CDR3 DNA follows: TGTGCCAGCAGCCAAGATAGGAACCGCAAGGTGTCCGGGGAGCTGTTTTTT. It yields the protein CASSQDRNRKVSGELFF.

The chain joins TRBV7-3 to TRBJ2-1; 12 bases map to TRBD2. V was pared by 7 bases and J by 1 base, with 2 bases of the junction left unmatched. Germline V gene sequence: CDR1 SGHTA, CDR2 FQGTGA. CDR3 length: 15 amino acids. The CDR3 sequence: CASTLAGGSYNEQFF. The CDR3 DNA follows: TGTGCCAGCACCCTAGCGGGAGGGTCCTACAATGAGCAGTTCTTC.

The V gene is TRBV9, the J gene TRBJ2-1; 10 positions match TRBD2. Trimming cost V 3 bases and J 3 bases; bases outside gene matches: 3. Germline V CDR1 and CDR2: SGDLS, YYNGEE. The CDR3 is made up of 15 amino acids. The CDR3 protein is CASSALAGGYNEQFF. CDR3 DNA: TGTGCCAGCAGCGCCTTAGCGGGGGGCTACAATGAGCAGTTCTTC.

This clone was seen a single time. The DNA of the CDR3 is TGCGCCAGCAGCCCGAGGACAGGGGGAGGTGAAAAACTGTTTTTT. Protein product: CASSPRTGGGEKLFF. The chain links TRBV5-1 to TRBJ1-4, with TRBD1 identical over 10 bases. This CDR3 has 15 amino acids. The germline gives CDR1 SGHRS, CDR2 YFSETQ. The V gene end was trimmed by 4 bases and the J gene end by 7 bases; junction bases not matched to a gene: 7. The whole variable domain, remainder taken from reference TRBV5-1 and TRBJ1-4, is KAGVTQTPRYLIKTRGQQVTLSCSPISGHRSVSWYQQTPGQGLQFLFEYFSETQRNKGNFPGRFSGRQFSNSRSEMNVSTLELGDSALYLCASSPRTGGGEKLFFGSGTQLSVL.

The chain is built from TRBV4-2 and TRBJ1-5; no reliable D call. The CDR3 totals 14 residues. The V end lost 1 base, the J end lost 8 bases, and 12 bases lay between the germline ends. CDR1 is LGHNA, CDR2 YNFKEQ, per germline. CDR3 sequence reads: CASSQVESVEPQHF. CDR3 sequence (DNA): TGTGCCAGCAGCCAAGTGGAGTCGGTGGAGCCCCAGCATTTT.

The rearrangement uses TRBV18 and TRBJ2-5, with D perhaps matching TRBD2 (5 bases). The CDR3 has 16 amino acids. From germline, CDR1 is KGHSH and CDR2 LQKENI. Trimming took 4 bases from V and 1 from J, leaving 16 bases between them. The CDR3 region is CASSRSRDPPQETQYF. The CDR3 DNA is TGTGCCAGCTCACGGTCCCGGGATCCCCCCCAAGAGACCCAGTACTTC. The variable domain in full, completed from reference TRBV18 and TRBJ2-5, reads NAGVMQNPRHLVRRRGQEARLRCSPMKGHSHVYWYRQLPEEGLKFMVYLQKENIIDESGMPKERFSAEFPKEGPSILRIQQVVRGDSAAYFCASSRSRDPPQETQYFGPGTRLLVL.

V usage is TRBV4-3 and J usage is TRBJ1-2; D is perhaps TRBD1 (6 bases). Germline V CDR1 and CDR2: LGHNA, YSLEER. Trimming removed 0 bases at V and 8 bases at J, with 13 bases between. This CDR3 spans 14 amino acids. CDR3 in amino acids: CASSQDLQGWGYTF. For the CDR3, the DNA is TGCGCCAGCAGCCAAGATTTACAGGGTTGGGGCTACACCTTC.

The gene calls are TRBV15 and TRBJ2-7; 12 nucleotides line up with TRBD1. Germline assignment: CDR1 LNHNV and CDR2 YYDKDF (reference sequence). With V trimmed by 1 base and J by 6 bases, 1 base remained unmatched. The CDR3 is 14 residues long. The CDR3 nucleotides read TGTGCCACCAGCAGAGGGGACAGGGGGCGCGAGCAGTACTTC. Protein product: CATSRGDRGREQYF. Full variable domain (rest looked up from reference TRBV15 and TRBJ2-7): DAMVIQNPRYQVTQFGKPVTLSCSQTLNHNVMYWYQQKSSQAPKLLFHYYDKDFNNEADTPDNFQSRRPNTSFCFLDIRSPGLGDTAMYLCATSRGDRGREQYFGPGTRLTVT.

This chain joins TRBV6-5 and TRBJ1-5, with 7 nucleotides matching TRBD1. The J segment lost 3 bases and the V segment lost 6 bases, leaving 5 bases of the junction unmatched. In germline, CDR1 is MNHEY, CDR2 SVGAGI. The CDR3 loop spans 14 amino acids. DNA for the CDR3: TGTGCCAGCAGCCCACAGGGGCCCAATCAGCCCCAGCATTTT. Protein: CASSPQGPNQPQHF.

CDR3 coding DNA: TGCGCCAGCAGCTTGGGGGACATCTATGGCTACACCTTC. Encoded protein: CASSLGDIYGYTF. The chain uses TRBV5-1 and TRBJ1-2; maybe TRBD1 (6 bases). Trimming took off 0 bases at V and 4 bases at J, with 7 bases between the two ends. Germline assignment: CDR1 SGHRS and CDR2 YFSETQ. The CDR3 consists of 13 residues.

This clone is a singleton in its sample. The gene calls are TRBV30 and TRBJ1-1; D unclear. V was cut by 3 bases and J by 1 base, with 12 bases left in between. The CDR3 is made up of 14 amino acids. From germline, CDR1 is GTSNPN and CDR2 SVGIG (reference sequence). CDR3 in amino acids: CAWRKGGGNTEAFF. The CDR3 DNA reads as TGTGCCTGGAGGAAGGGAGGAGGGAACACTGAAGCTTTCTTT.

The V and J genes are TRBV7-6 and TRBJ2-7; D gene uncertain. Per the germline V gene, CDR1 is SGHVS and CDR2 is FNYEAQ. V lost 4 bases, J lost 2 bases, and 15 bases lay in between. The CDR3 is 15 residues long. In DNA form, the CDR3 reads TGTGCCAGCAGCTCGACCCTGGGTATCGCCTACGAGCAGTACTTC. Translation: CASSSTLGIAYEQYF.

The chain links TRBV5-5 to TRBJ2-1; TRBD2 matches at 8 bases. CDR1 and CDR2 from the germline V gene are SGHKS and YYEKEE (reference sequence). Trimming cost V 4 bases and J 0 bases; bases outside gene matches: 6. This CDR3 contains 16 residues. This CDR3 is CASSTRGGSSYNEQFF. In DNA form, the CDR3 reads TGTGCCAGCAGCACCCGCGGGGGGAGCTCCTACAATGAGCAGTTCTTC. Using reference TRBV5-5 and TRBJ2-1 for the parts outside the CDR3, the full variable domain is DAGVTQSPTHLIKTRGQQVTLRCSPISGHKSVSWYQQVLGQGPQFIFQYYEKEERGRGNFPDRFSARQFPNYSSELNVNALLLGDSALYLCASSTRGGSSYNEQFFGPGTRLTVL.

The CDR3 here is CAWRGAGGNQPQHF. The DNA for the CDR3 is TGTGCCTGGAGAGGGGCAGGGGGTAATCAGCCCCAGCATTTT. This chain connects TRBV30 to TRBJ1-5, with 7 positions matching TRBD1. The CDR3 has 14 amino acids. Germline-derived CDR1 and CDR2 are GTSNPN and SVGIG (reference sequence). J gave up 4 bases and V 3 bases, and 6 bases lay outside the gene matches.

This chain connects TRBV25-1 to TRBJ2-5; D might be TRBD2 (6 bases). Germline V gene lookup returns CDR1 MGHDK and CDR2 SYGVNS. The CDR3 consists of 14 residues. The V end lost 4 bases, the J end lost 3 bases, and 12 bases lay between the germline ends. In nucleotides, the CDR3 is TGTGCCAGCAGTGTAGGAGGGGCCGAAGAGACCCAGTACTTC. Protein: CASSVGGAEETQYF. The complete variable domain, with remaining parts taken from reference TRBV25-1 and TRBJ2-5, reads EADIYQTPRYLVIGTGKKITLECSQTMGHDKMYWYQQDPGMELHLIHYSYGVNSTEKGDLSSESTVSRIRTEHFPLTLESARPSHTSQYLCASSVGGAEETQYFGPGTRLLVL.

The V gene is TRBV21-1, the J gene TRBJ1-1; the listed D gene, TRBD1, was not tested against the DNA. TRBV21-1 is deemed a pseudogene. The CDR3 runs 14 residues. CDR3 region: CASSKRDREAEAFF. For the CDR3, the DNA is TGTGCCAGCAGCAAGCGGGACAGGGAGGCTGAAGCTTTCTTT.

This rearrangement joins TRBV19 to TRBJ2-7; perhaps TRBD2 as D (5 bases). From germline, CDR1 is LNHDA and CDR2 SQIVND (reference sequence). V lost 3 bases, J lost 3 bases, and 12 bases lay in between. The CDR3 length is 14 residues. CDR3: CASSMRAGDYEQYF. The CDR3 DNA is TGTGCCAGTAGTATGCGGGCTGGGGACTACGAGCAGTACTTC.

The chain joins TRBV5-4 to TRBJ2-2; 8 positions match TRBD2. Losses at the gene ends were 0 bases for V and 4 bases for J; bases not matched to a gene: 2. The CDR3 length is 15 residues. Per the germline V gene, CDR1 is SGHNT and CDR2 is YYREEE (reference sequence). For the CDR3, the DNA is TGTGCCAGCAGCTTGGGTAGCGGGGCCACCGGGGAGCTGTTTTTT. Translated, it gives CASSLGSGATGELFF.

The CDR3 region has the DNA TGTGCCAGCAGTTTATTGGTGGGGACTGGCTACACCTTC. This codes for CASSLLVGTGYTF. The chain carries TRBV28 and TRBJ1-2; D is possibly TRBD1 (5 bases). Germline CDR1 MDHEN, CDR2 SYDVKM. There are 13 residues in the CDR3. V was pared by 1 base and J by 7 bases, with 10 bases between.